This T cell receptor beta chain originates from a study of cytomegalovirus exposure and HLA in healthy donors. Overall study context: Roughly 85 million unique TCRs from HLA-typed donors made up an early data release.

As regards this clone: Antigen: not known. Other DNA sequences in the sample encode the same CDR3.

Vbeta (60) and Jbeta (13) primers were used in the PCR. Profiled with immunoSEQ multiplex PCR; TCRdb holds only in-frame clones, not every one. The sample includes about 170,000 clones, 80% of them seen just once. V lost 2 bases and J lost 0; bases outside the gene matches: 2. Germline-derived CDR1 and CDR2 are SGHRS and YFSETQ. This CDR3 has 15 amino acids. Study findings and constraints: A later analysis found that most CMV-associated TCR beta chains appeared HLA-restricted.

The receptor was derived from a woman in her 50s in good health and CMV-seropositive. The rearrangement links TRBV5-1 to TRBJ2-3; 8 bases align to TRBD2. Material for sequencing was PBMCs. The CDR3 loop is CASSLAGVSTDTQYF. The CDR3 DNA reads TGCGCCAGCAGCTTAGCGGGAGTGAGCACAGATACGCAGTATTTT.